This T cell receptor (beta chain) was sequenced for a study of shared clonotypes between healthy human individuals (dated by TCRdb to about 2020). Regarding the research as a whole: The cohort included a few men and a couple of women between 18 and 49 years of age. To increase sequencing depth and limit assay-specific biases, TCR repertoire library preparation and sequencing were carried out by different laboratories using diverse techniques. Leukapheresis yielded between about 0.94 and 8.9 billion PBMCs per donor. For each donor, CD4 naive and CD4 memory were each run on three plates, CD8 naive on two plates, and CD8 memory on one plate. Blood TCR repertoires of roughly five healthy adults were deeply sequenced to estimate repertoire size and the extent of clonotype sharing between individuals. Overall study results and their limits: Compared with non-shared clonotypes, clonotypes shared by all four sorted-subset donors had higher generation probabilities. Sampling was restricted to blood, and TCR repertoires in tissue are likely to differ from TCR repertoires in blood. Even with the large sequencing depth, rarefaction of the sorted-subset datasets indicated that sequencing was incomplete. When several donors were compared, the shared fraction of clonotypes was about 5.2% for naive CD4, approximately 3.5% for naive CD8, 2.3% for memory CD4, and 0.35% to 0.5% for memory CD8. Naive subsets generally had larger estimated clonotype richness than memory subsets did. The genetic and exposure-history diversity represented was limited by the small number of donors. Pairwise subsampling indicated that sequencing depth was expected to affect the degree of clonotype sharing among donors.

Comment on this clone: Its antigen remains unidentified. Per-base qualities were not stored, and no clone one base away is much larger.

Healthy HIV-negative adults with no recently reported acute infections or vaccinations were included as donors. All donors were Caucasian adults living in Nashville, Tennessee, USA. CD4+ T cells were enriched by magnetic negative selection, after which naive cells were positively selected on CD45RA and the negative fraction was taken as the memory subset. After blood collection by leukapheresis, PBMCs were isolated using Ficoll-Histopaque density gradient centrifugation and then cryopreserved in the vapor phase of liquid nitrogen. Analytical flow cytometry was used to check the purity and quantity of each magnetically sorted T cell population. Each sorted fraction had its genomic DNA isolated and then quantified by UV absorbance on a Nanodrop 2000c. At the junction V is shortened by 7 bases and J by 2 bases, with 18 bases in between. Including cysteine and phenylalanine, the CDR3 has 15 amino acids. Kept here is only the CDR3 DNA, which spans 45 bases and is read in frame from base 1. The germline V gene (reference sequence) specifies LNHDA as CDR1 and SQIVND as CDR2.

Using the deep immunoSEQ assay, TCR CDR3 regions were amplified from genomic DNA by multiplex PCR. Genomic DNA extracted from each cell subset was distributed evenly over all wells of several immunoSEQ 96-well plates, and each plate served as one replicate. For sorted subsets, each replicate PCR was loaded with approximately 200 ng genomic DNA, equivalent to 30,000 or so T cell genomes. Purified libraries were quantified with a Qubit 3.0 fluorometer, sized on a Bioanalyzer 2100, and re-quantified with the KAPA Library Quantification kit. Every immunoSEQ 96-well plate was sequenced on a dedicated single-read 150-cycle Illumina NextSeq 550 flow cell. Concerning the study's data processing: Because the immunoSEQ output held only junctional sequences and lacked quality scores, the filtering could not match the filtering applied to full-length reads. Sequences were annotated with PyIR, a Python wrapper for IgBLAST v1.9, and V/J genes and CDR3 were assigned using IMGT germline references. Reads were removed for weak V/J assignments (E-value above 1e-6), missing CDR3, stop codons, out-of-frame junctions, or ambiguous translated residues. V3J clonotypes were defined as sequences sharing the same inferred V gene, J gene, and CDR3 amino acid sequence. The percentage overlap between two repertoires was calculated by dividing the number of shared unique clonotypes by the size of the smaller repertoire. Repertoire richness was assessed with RTK rarefaction, the Chao1 estimator, and Recon v2.1 estimates of unobserved clonotypes. OLGA was used to compute generation probabilities for all TCRbeta clonotypes that the gDNA method yielded from several donors. Not all clones reach the TCRdb copy of this immuneACCESS table, which keeps in-frame sequences only. Checked studies attribute under half of the gap to unresolved V genes and leave the rest unexplained. The D gene and trimming were derived from the DNA, and the V and J assignments and clone size from that table. For this sample the table gives roughly 1 million clones, of which approximately 78% were detected only once. The biggest ten clones account for 0.5% to 0.6% of the sample.

This sequence was found in a man between 18 and 29 years old in good health. Some clones in this sample may be carry-over from other donors' samples. Recombination connected TRBV19 to TRBJ2-7; TRBD1 is perhaps the D gene, given 5 matching bases. Sequencing was performed on memory CD4+ T cells from PBMCs. This specimen's cell subset or site label, interpreted: CD45RA-negative fraction. The nucleotides read TGTGCCAGTAAGGAGACAGATGGGATTACCTACGAGCAGTACTTC. The encoded protein is CASKETDGITYEQYF.